The entry below describes one T cell receptor (beta chain). Assay used: immunoSEQ multiplex PCR; TCRdb lists only in-frame clones, some missing. There are roughly 300,000 clones in the sample; roughly 87% occur only once, and roughly 1.1% lies in the top ten. This CDR3 has 13 residues. V was trimmed by 1 base and J by 4 bases, leaving 8 bases between them. CDR1 is SGHAT and CDR2 is FQDESV in the germline V gene (reference sequence). The data derive from a study of cytomegalovirus exposure and HLA in healthy donors. This clonotype was obtained from a woman aged 30 to 39 in good health and CMV-seropositive. The sample consisted of PBMCs. The chain has TRBV11-1 and TRBJ2-7; no reliable D call. The CDR3 nucleotides are TGTGCCAGCAGCTTAGACAGTAGGTACGAGCAGTACTTC. It encodes CASSLDSRYEQYF.